The entry below describes one T cell receptor beta chain. These data come from a study of T cells after yellow fever vaccination. TCRdb recomputed calls from the 5' RACE reads with MiXCR, one row per CDR3 protein. The table has over 300,000 distinct CDR3 sequences, about 6.6% seen once; the top ten hold 18%. The CDR3 spans 13 residues. V was cut by 1 base and J by 8 bases, with 6 bases left in between. The germline CDR1 and CDR2 sequences are SGHTA and FQGNSA. The chain employs TRBV7-2 and TRBJ1-6; D call uncertain. The TCR comes from a man younger than 35 who received the YFV17D yellow fever vaccine. Material: PBMCs, obtained 45 days after the first yellow fever vaccination. CDR3 nucleotide sequence: TGTGCCAGCAGCTTAGACCTAGATTCACCCCTCCACTTT. Its translation is CASSLDLDSPLHF.